Given below is one T cell receptor (beta chain) in context. Its ends do not fully match the called genes, so a read error is possible. In germline, CDR1 is SGHTA, CDR2 FQGNSA. CDR3 length equals 13 residues. This sample was included in a study of CD8+CD57+ T cells in acquired aplastic anemia. It was genomic DNA that served as the template for profiling TCR beta VDJ and CDR3. A single record per CDR3 protein comes from TCRdb applying MiXCR to the reads. The sample includes hundreds of thousands of distinct CDR3 sequences, around 68% of them seen just once. The specimen sequenced was sorted CD4+, CD8+, or CD8+CD57+ T cells (not recorded which) from PBMCs. The TCR comes from a human donor in good health, serving as a control. The chain recombines TRBV7-2 with TRBJ1-1, with unresolved D. CDR3 bases: TGTGCCAGCAGCAAAGGGCAGACCACTGAAGCTGTCTTT. Its translation: CASSKGQTTEAVF.